A single sample gave rise to the 28 T cell receptor beta chains below, sequenced in a study of CD8 T cells in Susac syndrome (dated by TCRdb to between 2017 and 2020). The receptor library was made with the immunoSEQ multiplex PCR assay. RNA was extracted with the RNeasy kit and roughly 0.45 to 1 ug was reverse transcribed using random hexamers. TCRdb cleaned the public reads at Q25 with fastp, built clones with MiXCR and kept in-frame beta chains. A single entry per CDR3 protein holds the most common genes and DNA from its merged rows. The sample contains 95,000 to 150,000 distinct CDR3 sequences, 85% to 95% of them found a single time. About 0.28% of the sample is held by the ten biggest clonotypes. Input material: CD8+ T cells from PBMCs. The receptors were gathered from a human donor with Susac syndrome.

The rearrangement links TRBV21-1 to TRBJ2-1; the table names TRBD2, a call not compared with the DNA. TRBV21-1 is a pseudogene. This CDR3 is built from 17 residues. CDR3 residues: CASSTSAAVSSYNEQFF. DNA for the CDR3: TGTGCCAGCAGCACCTCAGCAGCGGTAAGCTCCTACAATGAGCAGTTCTTC.

The chain employs TRBV7-9 and TRBJ2-7; no firm D call. The ends were cut back, 2 bases at V and 2 bases at J, with 10 bases in the middle. CDR3 length equals 14 residues. CDR1 and CDR2 from the germline V gene are SEHNR and FQNEAQ (reference sequence). The CDR3 protein is CASSLPGWAYEQYF. CDR3 coding DNA: TGTGCCAGCAGCTTACCGGGTTGGGCCTACGAGCAGTACTTC.

The CDR3 here is CSAIGDEQYF. The CDR3 coding sequence is TGCAGTGCTATAGGGGACGAGCAGTACTTC. This chain links TRBV20-1 with TRBJ2-7; tentative D call: TRBD1 (5 bases). Per the germline V gene, CDR1 is DFQATT and CDR2 is SNEGSKA (reference sequence). This CDR3 region has 10 residues. V was clipped by 4 bases and J by 5 bases, with 6 bases between them.

This chain uses TRBV20-1 with TRBJ1-5; D might be TRBD1 (6 bases). The CDR3 spans 13 residues. The V end lost 5 bases, the J end lost 5 bases, and 13 bases lay between the germline ends. Germline V gene lookup returns CDR1 DFQATT and CDR2 SNEGSKA (reference sequence). DNA of the CDR3: TGCAGTGCTGGGAGGACAGCCGATCAGCCCCAGCATTTT. Translated: CSAGRTADQPQHF.

The V call is TRBV20-1, the J call TRBJ2-7; 12 bases fit TRBD1. This CDR3 region has 14 residues. In germline, CDR1 is DFQATT, CDR2 SNEGSKA (reference sequence). V was pared by 7 bases and J by 6 bases, with 10 bases of the junction left unmatched. The DNA for the CDR3 is TGCAGTGGGAAAGAGGGACAGGGGGCGGTCGAGCAGTACTTC. As protein: CSGKEGQGAVEQYF.

The CDR3 coding sequence is TGTGCCAGCAGCGTCGAACCTAGCGGGGGTTACAATGAGCAGTTCTTC. Its translation: CASSVEPSGGYNEQFF. The V and J genes are TRBV9 and TRBJ2-1; 10 bases fit TRBD2. Trimming removed 2 bases from V and 4 bases from J; junction bases left unmatched: 6. The CDR3 has 16 residues. CDR1 is SGDLS, CDR2 YYNGEE, per germline.

The DNA of the CDR3 is TGTGCCATCAGTGAGGCCCTAGTTCCAAACTATGGCTACACCTTC. Residues: CAISEALVPNYGYTF. The chain uses TRBV10-3 and TRBJ1-2; D remains ambiguous. The CDR3 totals 15 residues. CDR1 is ENHRY, CDR2 SYGVKD, per germline. V was cut by 2 bases and J by 2 bases, with 12 bases left in between.

DNA of the CDR3: TGTGCCAGTAGTATAGGAGCGTGGGGAGCTTTCTTT. Translating gives CASSIGAWGAFF. The genes are TRBV19 and TRBJ1-1; D gene ambiguous. The CDR3 runs 12 residues. Trimming cost V 1 base and J 10 bases, with 10 bases left between them. The V gene's germline CDR1 is LNHDA and CDR2 SQIVND (reference sequence).

This chain links TRBV4-3 with TRBJ2-3; tentative D call: TRBD2 (6 bases). In germline, CDR1 is LGHNA, CDR2 YSLEER. V was trimmed by 5 bases and J by 5 bases, leaving 14 bases between them. The CDR3 has 14 residues. CDR3 protein: CASSEVGGVDTQYF. DNA of the CDR3: TGCGCCAGCAGCGAGGTCGGGGGAGTAGATACGCAGTATTTT.

The rearrangement links TRBV4-1 to TRBJ2-6; D ambiguous. Germline V gives CDR1 MGHRA, CDR2 YSYEKL. The CDR3 loop spans 13 amino acids. V dropped 2 bases and J dropped 1 base, with 0 bases sitting between them. The CDR3 DNA sequence: TGCGCCAGCAGCCAATCTGGGGCCAACGTCCTGACTTTC. Translated, it gives CASSQSGANVLTF.

V is TRBV27 and J is TRBJ2-1; D is ambiguous. The germline V gene encodes CDR1 MNHEY and CDR2 SMNVEV (reference sequence). V was shortened by 2 bases and J by 0 bases, with 8 bases between the two germline ends. The CDR3 spans 15 residues. The CDR3 protein is CASSLIWSSYNEQFF. Written as DNA, the CDR3 is TGTGCCAGCAGTTTAATTTGGAGCTCCTACAATGAGCAGTTCTTC.

J is TRBJ2-3 and V is TRBV13; a weak D match, TRBD1 (7 bases). This CDR3 comprises 16 residues. V dropped 4 bases and J dropped 4 bases, with 18 bases sitting between them. Per germline, CDR1 PRHDT and CDR2 FYEKMQ (reference sequence). CDR3 coding DNA: TGTGCCAGCAGCTCAGGAGGAGGGGGCGCGGCAGATACGCAGTATTTT. Translated, it gives CASSSGGGGAADTQYF.

This chain links TRBV7-9 with TRBJ2-5; 7 bases map to TRBD1. The germline CDR1 and CDR2 sequences are SEHNR and FQNEAQ (reference sequence). The trim removed 5 bases at V and 2 bases at J, leaving 5 bases unmatched. This CDR3 spans 14 amino acids. DNA of the CDR3: TGTGCCAGCAGCCTTGACAGGGAACAAGAGACCCAGTACTTC. Translating it yields CASSLDREQETQYF.

CDR3 region: CASSAIYGYTF. The CDR3 bases are TGTGCCAGCAGCGCTATCTATGGCTACACCTTC. The rearrangement links TRBV9 to TRBJ1-2; D is uncertain. Between the trimmed V and J ends, which lost 3 bases and 4 bases, there was a span of 4 bases. The CDR3 has 11 residues. Germline lookup yields CDR1 SGDLS and CDR2 YYNGEE.

The chain combines TRBV13 with TRBJ2-1; D possibly uses TRBD1 or TRBD2 (6 bases each). This CDR3 is built from 16 residues. The V gene's germline CDR1 is PRHDT and CDR2 FYEKMQ (reference sequence). V was shortened by 5 bases and J by 7 bases, with 21 bases between the two germline ends. In DNA, the CDR3 is TGTGCCAGCAGCGCTATACAGAAGACGGGGGCAAATGAGCAGTTCTTC. Translating gives CASSAIQKTGANEQFF.

The chain employs TRBV15 and TRBJ2-2; D gene uncertain. V lost 7 bases and J lost 4, with 13 bases in between. Germline V gene lookup returns CDR1 LNHNV and CDR2 YYDKDF (reference sequence). CDR3 size: 14 residues. The chain's CDR3 is CATTFFGGTGELFF. The CDR3 nucleotides read TGTGCCACCACCTTCTTTGGCGGCACCGGGGAGCTGTTTTTT.

The genes are TRBV29-1 and TRBJ2-7, with 13 bases that match TRBD2. The CDR3 sequence is 16 residues long. Germline V gives CDR1 SQVTM, CDR2 ANQGSEA. After removal of 4 bases from V and 0 bases from J, the junction contained 6 bases not matched to a gene. The DNA of the CDR3 is TGCAGCGTTGCCGGACTAGCGGGGGTACCCTCCTACGAGCAGTACTTC. Residues: CSVAGLAGVPSYEQYF.

This clonotype has just one count. DNA for the CDR3: TGTGCCAGCAGCGTGTCGGACATACCTTACAATGAGCAGTTCTTC. Translation gives CASSVSDIPYNEQFF. This sequence joins TRBV9 and TRBJ2-1, with D possibly being TRBD1 (5 bases). Trimming stripped 2 bases from V and 4 bases from J, with 13 bases between. This CDR3 contains 15 residues. The V gene's germline CDR1 is SGDLS and CDR2 YYNGEE.

Written as DNA, the CDR3 is TGTGCCAGCAGCCTGATATCGGGCCGGAGGGACACTGAAGCTTTCTTT. Translated: CASSLISGRRDTEAFF. The rearrangement links TRBV4-2 to TRBJ1-1; D gene unclear. CDR3 length: 16 residues. Per germline, CDR1 LGHNA and CDR2 YNFKEQ. The V gene lost 4 bases and the J gene lost 3 bases, with 18 bases spanning the gap.

CDR3 in amino acids: CASSLAPSPLETQYF. The CDR3 coding sequence is TGTGCCAGCAGCTTAGCCCCTAGCCCATTGGAGACCCAGTACTTC. J is TRBJ2-5 and V is TRBV7-2; perhaps TRBD2 as D (5 bases). V lost 0 bases and J lost 5, with 13 bases in between. From germline, CDR1 is SGHTA and CDR2 FQGNSA. This CDR3 is 15 amino acids long.

The gene calls are TRBV20-1 and TRBJ1-4, with 12 bases identical to TRBD1. This CDR3 contains 15 residues. Germline CDR1 reads DFQATT; CDR2 reads SNEGSKA (reference sequence). V dropped 0 bases and J dropped 8; count of bases not matched to a gene: 4. CDR3 residues: CSARDEGTGGEKLFF. CDR3 coding DNA: TGCAGTGCTAGAGATGAGGGGACAGGGGGCGAAAAACTGTTTTTT.

This chain links TRBV29-1 with TRBJ1-5; the match to TRBD1 covers 10 bases. Germline lookup yields CDR1 SQVTM and CDR2 ANQGSEA. The trim removed 4 bases at V and 8 bases at J, leaving 8 bases unmatched. This CDR3 is 14 amino acids long. The CDR3 DNA follows: TGCAGCGTTGGGGGACAGGGGCCCTGGGAGCCCCAGCATTTT. Translated, it gives CSVGGQGPWEPQHF.

In this sample, this clonotype turned up once. The chain recombines TRBV18 with TRBJ2-5; D unclear. V was cut by 0 bases and J by 3 bases, with 11 bases left in between. The CDR3 is made up of 15 amino acids. Looked up from germline, CDR1 is KGHSH and CDR2 is LQKENI. The CDR3 protein is CASSPPDSPEETQYF. The CDR3 DNA reads as TGTGCCAGCTCACCACCGGATAGTCCCGAAGAGACCCAGTACTTC.

The chain has TRBV20-1 and TRBJ2-3; D gene unclear. CDR3 length equals 13 residues. The germline V and J ends were trimmed by 0 bases and 2 bases, with 6 bases remaining between them. Germline CDR1 is DFQATT and CDR2 is SNEGSKA (reference sequence). The CDR3 is CSARDADTDTQYF. The CDR3, as DNA: TGCAGTGCTAGAGATGCGGACACAGATACGCAGTATTTT.

The CDR3 nucleotides read TGTGCCACCAGTGAAGAACTAGGATTGGCGGACCAAGAGACCCAGTACTTC. It codes for CATSEELGLADQETQYF. The chain carries TRBV24-1 and TRBJ2-5; D is perhaps TRBD2 (5 bases). The V end was cut by 4 bases, the J end by 0 bases, with 17 bases between. The germline V gene has CDR1 KGHDR and CDR2 SFDVKD. This CDR3 contains 17 residues.

V is TRBV19 and J is TRBJ2-3, with D hard to call. The germline V and J ends were trimmed by 1 base and 3 bases, with 2 bases remaining between them. Germline CDR1 and CDR2: LNHDA and SQIVND (reference sequence). The CDR3 sequence is 12 residues long. The CDR3 DNA sequence: TGTGCCAGTAGTATAGCAACAGATACGCAGTATTTT. This sequence encodes CASSIATDTQYF.

The chain links TRBV25-1 to TRBJ2-3; no clear D gene. Trimming shortened V by 8 bases and J by 3 bases, and 6 bases separated the two germline ends. The V gene's germline CDR1 is MGHDK and CDR2 SYGVNS. The CDR3 loop spans 11 amino acids. The CDR3 bases are TGTGCCAGCGGGGAAACAGATACGCAGTATTTT. This codes for CASGETDTQYF.

This clonotype was seen once. The rearrangement links TRBV11-2 to TRBJ2-7; a weak D match, TRBD1 (8 bases). The CDR3 loop spans 14 amino acids. The germline V gene has CDR1 SGHAT and CDR2 FQNNGV. V was pared by 7 bases and J by 5 bases, with 18 bases between. This CDR3 reads CASTNHRGGDEQYF. CDR3 bases: TGTGCCAGCACGAACCACAGGGGGGGCGACGAGCAGTACTTC.